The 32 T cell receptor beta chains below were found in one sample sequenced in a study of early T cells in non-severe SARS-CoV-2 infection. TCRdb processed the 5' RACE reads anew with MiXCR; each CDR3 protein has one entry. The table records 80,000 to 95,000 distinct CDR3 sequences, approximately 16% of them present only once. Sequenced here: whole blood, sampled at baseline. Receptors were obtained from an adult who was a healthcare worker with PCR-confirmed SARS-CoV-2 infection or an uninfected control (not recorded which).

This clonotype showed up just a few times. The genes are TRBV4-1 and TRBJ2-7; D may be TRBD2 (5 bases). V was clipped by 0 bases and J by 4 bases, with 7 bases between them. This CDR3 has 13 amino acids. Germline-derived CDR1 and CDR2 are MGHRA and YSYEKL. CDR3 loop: CASSQEWRYEQYF. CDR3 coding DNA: TGCGCCAGCAGCCAAGAATGGAGGTACGAGCAGTACTTC.

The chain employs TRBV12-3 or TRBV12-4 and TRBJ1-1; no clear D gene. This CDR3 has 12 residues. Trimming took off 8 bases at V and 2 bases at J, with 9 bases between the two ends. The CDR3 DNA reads TGTGCCAGCGGGGAGAGAAACACTGAAGCTTTCTTT. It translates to CASGERNTEAFF.

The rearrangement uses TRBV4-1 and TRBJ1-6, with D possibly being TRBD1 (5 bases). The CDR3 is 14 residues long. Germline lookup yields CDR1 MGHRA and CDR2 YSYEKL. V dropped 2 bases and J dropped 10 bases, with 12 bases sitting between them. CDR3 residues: CASSQKGSRSPLHF. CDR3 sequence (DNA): TGCGCCAGCAGCCAAAAGGGGTCTAGGTCACCCCTCCACTTT.

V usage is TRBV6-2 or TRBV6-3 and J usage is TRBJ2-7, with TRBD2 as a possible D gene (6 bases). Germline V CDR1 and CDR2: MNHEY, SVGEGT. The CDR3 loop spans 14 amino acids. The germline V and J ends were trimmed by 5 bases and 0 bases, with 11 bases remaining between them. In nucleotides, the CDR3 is TGTGCCAGCAGTAGCGGGTACAACTCCTACGAGCAGTACTTC. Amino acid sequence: CASSSGYNSYEQYF.

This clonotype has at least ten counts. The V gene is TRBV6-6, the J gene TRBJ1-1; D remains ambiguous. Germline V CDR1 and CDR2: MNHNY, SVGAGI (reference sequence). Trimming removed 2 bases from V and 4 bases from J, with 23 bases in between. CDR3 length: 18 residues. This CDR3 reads CASSYQPQALAVRTEAFF. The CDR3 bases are TGTGCCAGCAGTTACCAACCGCAGGCCCTTGCCGTACGCACTGAAGCTTTCTTT.

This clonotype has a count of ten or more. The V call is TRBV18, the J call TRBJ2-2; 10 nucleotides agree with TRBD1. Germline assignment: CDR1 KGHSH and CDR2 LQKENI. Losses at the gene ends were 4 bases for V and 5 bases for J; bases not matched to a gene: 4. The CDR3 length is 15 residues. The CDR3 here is CASSQTGGRTGELFF. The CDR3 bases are TGTGCCAGCTCACAGACAGGGGGCCGGACCGGGGAGCTGTTTTTT.

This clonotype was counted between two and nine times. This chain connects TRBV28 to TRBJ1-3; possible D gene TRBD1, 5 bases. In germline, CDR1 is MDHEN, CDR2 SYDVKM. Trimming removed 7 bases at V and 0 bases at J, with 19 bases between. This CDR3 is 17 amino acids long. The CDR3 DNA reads TGTGCCAGCATGCCAGGGACCGTCTTTTTCTCTGGAAACACCATATATTTT. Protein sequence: CASMPGTVFFSGNTIYF.

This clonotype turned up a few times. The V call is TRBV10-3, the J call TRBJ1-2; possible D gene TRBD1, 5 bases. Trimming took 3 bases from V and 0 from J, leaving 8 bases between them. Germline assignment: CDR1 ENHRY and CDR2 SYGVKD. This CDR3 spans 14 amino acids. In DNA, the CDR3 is TGTGCCATCAGTGAAAAGACAGCTAACTATGGCTACACCTTC. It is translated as CAISEKTANYGYTF.

The CDR3 region has the DNA TGTGCCAGCAGCCAAGCCCAGGACGTATACGAGCAGTACTTC. It specifies CASSQAQDVYEQYF. This chain joins TRBV28 and TRBJ2-7; D call uncertain. Trimming took off 6 bases at V and 4 bases at J, with 16 bases between the two ends. This CDR3 region has 14 residues. The V gene's germline CDR1 is MDHEN and CDR2 SYDVKM.

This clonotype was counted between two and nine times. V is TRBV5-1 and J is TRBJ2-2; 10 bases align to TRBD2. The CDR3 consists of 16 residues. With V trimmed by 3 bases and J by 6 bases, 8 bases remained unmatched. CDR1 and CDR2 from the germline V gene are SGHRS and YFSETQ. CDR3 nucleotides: TGCGCCAGCAGCTCAACTAGCGGGATTGTGTCCGGGGAGCTGTTTTTT. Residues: CASSSTSGIVSGELFF.

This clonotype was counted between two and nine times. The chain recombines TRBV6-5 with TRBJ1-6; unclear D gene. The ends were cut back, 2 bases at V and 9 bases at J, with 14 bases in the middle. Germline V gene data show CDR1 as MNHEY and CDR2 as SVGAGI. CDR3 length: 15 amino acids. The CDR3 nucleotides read TGTGCCAGCAGTTACGGGCTATCCCCGGGTTCACCCCTCCACTTT. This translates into CASSYGLSPGSPLHF.

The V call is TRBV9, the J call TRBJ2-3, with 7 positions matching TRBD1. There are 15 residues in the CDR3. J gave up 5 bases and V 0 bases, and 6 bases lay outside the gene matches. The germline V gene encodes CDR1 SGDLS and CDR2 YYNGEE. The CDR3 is CASSVVGTEGDTQYF. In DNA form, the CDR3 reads TGTGCCAGCAGCGTAGTGGGGACAGAAGGAGATACGCAGTATTTT.

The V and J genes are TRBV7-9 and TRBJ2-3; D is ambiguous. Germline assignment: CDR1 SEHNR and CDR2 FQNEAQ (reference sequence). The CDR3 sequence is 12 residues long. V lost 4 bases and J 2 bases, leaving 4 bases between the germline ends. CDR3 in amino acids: CASSSYTDTQYF. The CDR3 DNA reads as TGTGCCAGCAGCTCCTACACAGATACGCAGTATTTT.

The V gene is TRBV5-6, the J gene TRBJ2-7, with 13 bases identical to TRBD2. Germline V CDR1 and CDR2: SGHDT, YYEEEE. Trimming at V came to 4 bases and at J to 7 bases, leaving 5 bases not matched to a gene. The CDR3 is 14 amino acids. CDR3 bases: TGTGCCAGCAGCCAAGGACTAGCGGGAGTTGAGCAGTACTTC. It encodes CASSQGLAGVEQYF.

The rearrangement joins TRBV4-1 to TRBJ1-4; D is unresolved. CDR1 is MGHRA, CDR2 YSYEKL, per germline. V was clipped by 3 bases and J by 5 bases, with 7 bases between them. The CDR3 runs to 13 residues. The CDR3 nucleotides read TGCGCCAGCAGCCAGATCCTGAATGAAAAACTGTTTTTT. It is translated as CASSQILNEKLFF.

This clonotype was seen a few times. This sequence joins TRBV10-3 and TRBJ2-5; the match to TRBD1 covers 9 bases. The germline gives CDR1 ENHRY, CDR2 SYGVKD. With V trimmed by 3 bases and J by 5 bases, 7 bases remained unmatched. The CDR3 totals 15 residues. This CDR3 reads CAISDTYRGHETQYF. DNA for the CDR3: TGTGCCATCAGTGATACATACAGGGGGCATGAGACCCAGTACTTC.

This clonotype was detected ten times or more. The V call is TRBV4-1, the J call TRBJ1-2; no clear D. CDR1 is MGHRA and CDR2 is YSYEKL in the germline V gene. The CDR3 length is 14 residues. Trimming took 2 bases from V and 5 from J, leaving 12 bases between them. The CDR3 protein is CASSQPRSGYGYTF. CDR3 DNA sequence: TGCGCCAGCAGCCAACCCCGCTCGGGGTATGGCTACACCTTC.

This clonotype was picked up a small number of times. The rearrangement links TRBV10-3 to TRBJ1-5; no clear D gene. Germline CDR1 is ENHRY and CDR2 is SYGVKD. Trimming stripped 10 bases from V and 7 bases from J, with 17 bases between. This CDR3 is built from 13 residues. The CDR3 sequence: CATRGPTGQPQHF. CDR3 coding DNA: TGTGCCACCAGAGGGCCGACCGGCCAGCCCCAGCATTTT.

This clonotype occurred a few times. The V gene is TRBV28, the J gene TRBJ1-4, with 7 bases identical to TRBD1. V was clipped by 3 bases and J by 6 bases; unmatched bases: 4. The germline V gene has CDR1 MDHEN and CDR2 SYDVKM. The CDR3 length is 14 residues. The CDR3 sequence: CASSFRGSDEKLFF. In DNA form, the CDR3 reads TGTGCCAGCAGTTTCAGGGGGTCCGATGAAAAACTGTTTTTT. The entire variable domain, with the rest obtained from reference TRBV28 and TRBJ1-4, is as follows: DVKVTQSSRYLVKRTGEKVFLECVQDMDHENMFWYRQDPGLGLRLIYFSYDVKMKEKGDIPEGYSVSREKKERFSLILESASTNQTSMYLCASSFRGSDEKLFFGSGTQLSVL.

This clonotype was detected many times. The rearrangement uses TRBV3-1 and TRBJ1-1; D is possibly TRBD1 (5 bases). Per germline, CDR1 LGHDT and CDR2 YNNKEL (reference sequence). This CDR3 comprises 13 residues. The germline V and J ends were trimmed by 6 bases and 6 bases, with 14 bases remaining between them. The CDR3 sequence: CASSRQGGAEAFF. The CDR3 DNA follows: TGTGCCAGCAGTCGTCAGGGCGGCGCTGAAGCTTTCTTT.

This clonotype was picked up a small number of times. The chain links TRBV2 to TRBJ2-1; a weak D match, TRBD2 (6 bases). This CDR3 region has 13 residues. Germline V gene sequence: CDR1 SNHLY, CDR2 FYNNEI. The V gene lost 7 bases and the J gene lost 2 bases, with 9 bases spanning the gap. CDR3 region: CASKAGTYNEQFF. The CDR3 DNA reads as TGTGCCAGCAAGGCGGGGACCTACAATGAGCAGTTCTTC.

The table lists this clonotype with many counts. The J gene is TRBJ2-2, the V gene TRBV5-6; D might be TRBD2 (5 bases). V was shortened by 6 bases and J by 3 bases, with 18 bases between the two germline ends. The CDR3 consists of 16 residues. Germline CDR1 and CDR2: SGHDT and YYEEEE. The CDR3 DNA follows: TGTGCCAGCACCTATTGGGGAGTCCCATACACCGGGGAGCTGTTTTTT. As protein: CASTYWGVPYTGELFF.

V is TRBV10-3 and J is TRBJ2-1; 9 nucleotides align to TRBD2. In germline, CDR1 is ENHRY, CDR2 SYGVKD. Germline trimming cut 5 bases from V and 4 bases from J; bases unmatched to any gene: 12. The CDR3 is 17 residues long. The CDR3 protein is CAISNTVAGGPYNEQFF. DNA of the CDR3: TGTGCCATCAGTAACACCGTTGCGGGAGGGCCTTACAATGAGCAGTTCTTC.

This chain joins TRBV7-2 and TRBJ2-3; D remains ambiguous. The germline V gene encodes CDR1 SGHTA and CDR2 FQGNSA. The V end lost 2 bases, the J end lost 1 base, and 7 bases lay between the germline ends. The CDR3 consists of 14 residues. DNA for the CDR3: TGTGCCAGCAGCTTATTACGAGGCACAGATACGCAGTATTTT. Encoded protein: CASSLLRGTDTQYF.

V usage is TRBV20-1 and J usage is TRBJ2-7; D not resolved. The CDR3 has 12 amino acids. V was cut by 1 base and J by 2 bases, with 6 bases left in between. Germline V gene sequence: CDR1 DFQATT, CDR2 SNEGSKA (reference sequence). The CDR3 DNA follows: TGCAGTGCTAGAGCGGGCACCTACGAGCAGTACTTC. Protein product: CSARAGTYEQYF.

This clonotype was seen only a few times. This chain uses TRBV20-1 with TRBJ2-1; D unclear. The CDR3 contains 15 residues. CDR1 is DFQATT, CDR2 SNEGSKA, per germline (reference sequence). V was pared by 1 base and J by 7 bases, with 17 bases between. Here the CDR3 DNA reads TGCAGTGCTAGAGGACCTTGGGCAAGTTCGAATGAGCAGTTCTTC. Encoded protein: CSARGPWASSNEQFF.

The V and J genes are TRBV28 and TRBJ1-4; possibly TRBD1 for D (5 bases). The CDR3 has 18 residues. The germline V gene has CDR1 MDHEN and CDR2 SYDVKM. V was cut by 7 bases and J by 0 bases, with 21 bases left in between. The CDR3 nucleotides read TGTGCCAGCACAGGGACCGCAGAGGGAATGGCAACTAATGAAAAACTGTTTTTT. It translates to CASTGTAEGMATNEKLFF.

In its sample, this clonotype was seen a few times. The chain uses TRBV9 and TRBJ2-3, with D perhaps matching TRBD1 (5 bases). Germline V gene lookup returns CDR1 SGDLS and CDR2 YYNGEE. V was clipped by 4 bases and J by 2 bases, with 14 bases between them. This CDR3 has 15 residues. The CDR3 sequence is CASSTNTGNTDTQYF. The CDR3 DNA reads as TGTGCCAGCAGCACTAACACAGGCAACACAGATACGCAGTATTTT.

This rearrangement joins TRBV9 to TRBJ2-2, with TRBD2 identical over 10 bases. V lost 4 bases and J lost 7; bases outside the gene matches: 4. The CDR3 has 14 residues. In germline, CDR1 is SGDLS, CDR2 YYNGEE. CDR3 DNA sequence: TGTGCCAGCAGCAACCTAGCGGGAGACGGGGAGCTGTTTTTT. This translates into CASSNLAGDGELFF.

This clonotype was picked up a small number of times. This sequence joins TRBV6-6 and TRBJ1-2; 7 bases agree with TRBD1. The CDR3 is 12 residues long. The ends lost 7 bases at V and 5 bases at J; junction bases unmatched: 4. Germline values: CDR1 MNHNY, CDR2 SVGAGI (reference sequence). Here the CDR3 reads CASTDREYGYTF. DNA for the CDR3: TGTGCCAGCACCGACAGGGAGTATGGCTACACCTTC.

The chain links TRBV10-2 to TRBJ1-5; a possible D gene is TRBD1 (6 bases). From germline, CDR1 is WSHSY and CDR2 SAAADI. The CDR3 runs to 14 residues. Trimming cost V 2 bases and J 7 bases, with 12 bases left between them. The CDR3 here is CASSERTAGQPQHF. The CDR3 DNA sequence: TGCGCCAGCAGTGAGCGGACAGCGGGGCAGCCCCAGCATTTT.

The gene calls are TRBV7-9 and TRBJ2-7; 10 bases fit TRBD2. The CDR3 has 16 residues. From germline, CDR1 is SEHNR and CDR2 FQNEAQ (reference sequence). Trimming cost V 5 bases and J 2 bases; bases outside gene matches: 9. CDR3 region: CASSPSPTSGPYEQYF. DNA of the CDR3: TGTGCCAGCAGCCCATCCCCGACTAGCGGGCCCTACGAGCAGTACTTC. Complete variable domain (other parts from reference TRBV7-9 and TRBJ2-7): DTGVSQNPRHKITKRGQNVTFRCDPISEHNRLYWYRQTLGQGPEFLTYFQNEAQLEKSRLLSDRFSAERPKGSFSTLEIQRTEQGDSAMYLCASSPSPTSGPYEQYFGPGTRLTVT.